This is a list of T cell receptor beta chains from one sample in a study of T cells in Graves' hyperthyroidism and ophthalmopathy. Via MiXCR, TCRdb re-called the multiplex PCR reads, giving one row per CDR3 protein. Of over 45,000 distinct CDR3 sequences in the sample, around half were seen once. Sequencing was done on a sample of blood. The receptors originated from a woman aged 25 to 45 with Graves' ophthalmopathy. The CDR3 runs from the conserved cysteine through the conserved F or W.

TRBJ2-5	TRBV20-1	CSAKQGQPQYF
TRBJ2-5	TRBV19	CASSIDGETTGGQETQYF
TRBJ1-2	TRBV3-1	CASSQARYGYTF
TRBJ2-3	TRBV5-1	CASSLGGRANTQYF
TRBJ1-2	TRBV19	CASSRGGKNYGYTF
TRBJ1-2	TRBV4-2	CASSQDPWPYGYTF
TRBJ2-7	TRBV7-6	CASSPTGTSYEQYF
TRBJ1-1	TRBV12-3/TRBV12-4	CASSFLETEAFF
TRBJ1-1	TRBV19	CASRFGGGGTGTEAFF
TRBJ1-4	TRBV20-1	CSARDGQGAANEKLFF
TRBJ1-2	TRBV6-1	CASRGQIFPYGYTF
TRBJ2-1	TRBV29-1	CSVEPGQVYNEQFF
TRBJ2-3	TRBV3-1	CASSQGTGVVDTQYF
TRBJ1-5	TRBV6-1	CASSDSVRQPQHF
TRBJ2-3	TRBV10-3	CAISERGFLGTQYF
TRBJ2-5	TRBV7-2	CASSLVTSGSEAGETQYF
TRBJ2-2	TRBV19	CASSRPGHYANTGELFF
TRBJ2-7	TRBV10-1	CASSEPGQTITLSYEQYF
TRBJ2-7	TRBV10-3	CAIRTGIAEQYF
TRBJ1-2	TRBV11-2	CASRGHVVGQRSDFYGYTF
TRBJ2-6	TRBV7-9	CASSFTGGPGANVLAF
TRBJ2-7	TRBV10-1	CASSSGGSYEQYF
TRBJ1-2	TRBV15	CATSRLRGRGGYTF
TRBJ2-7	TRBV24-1	CATSVGGGYEQYF
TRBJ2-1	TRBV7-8	CASSLVVAGGPADYNEQFF
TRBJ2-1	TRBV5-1	CASSLATTGANYNEQFF
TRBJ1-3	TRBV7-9	CASSLNGRSGNTIYF
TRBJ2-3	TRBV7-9	CASSPRGTDTQYF
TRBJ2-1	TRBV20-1	CSANRLGEQFF
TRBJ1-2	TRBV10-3	CAISEGVTNYGYTF
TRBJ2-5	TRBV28	CASSTETGGGETQYF
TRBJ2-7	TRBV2	CAGSDERGNYEQYF